The present T cell receptor (beta chain) was sequenced within a study of T cells in Graves' hyperthyroidism and ophthalmopathy. General observations from the study: Blood held most thyroid clonotypes expanded above 0.001 frequency.

Researchers took RNA transcripts and amplified the TCR beta CDR3 regions from them. RT-PCR in the first round (using the HTBI primer set) targeted the TCR CDR3. TCRdb fed the multiplex PCR reads into MiXCR, producing one record per CDR3 protein. The profile shows approximately 400,000 distinct CDR3 sequences, around 16% of them singletons. Stable Graves' hyperthyroidism denoted no ophthalmopathy progression over 18 months. Hyperthyroidism, newly diagnosed and lasting under 2 months, affected patients aged 18 to 65. The sample holds many counts of this clonotype. Its target is not known. This CDR3 spans 14 amino acids. The V gene lost 5 bases and the J gene lost 2 bases, with 12 bases spanning the gap. CDR1 and CDR2 (germline): MNHEY, SMNVEV (reference sequence).

The chain has TRBV27 and TRBJ1-2; the D is unclear. Material for sequencing was blood. The source of this sequence is a woman aged 18-35 years with Graves' hyperthyroidism. CDR3 in DNA: TGTGCCAGCAGTCTGTCAGGTTCGAACTATGGCTACACCTTC. Residues: CASSLSGSNYGYTF.